A single sample is the source of the 19 T cell receptor beta chains below, sequenced in a study of PD-1 blockade in classical Hodgkin lymphoma. Noted time point: cycle 4 day 1 (C4D1), after 6 weeks of nivolumab. Each of the patients experienced relapse following autologous stem cell transplantation, and their brentuximab vedotin exposure differed. Data came from immunoSEQ multiplex PCR; TCRdb stores just in-frame clones and leaves some out. The data hold 20,000 to 25,000 clones, with 70% to 75% observed a single time. Source: peripheral blood mononuclear cells (PBMCs), taken before the fourth cycle of nivolumab. The receptor set was obtained from a human donor with classical Hodgkin lymphoma.

The chain links TRBV7-9 to TRBJ2-5; D might be TRBD2 (5 bases). The CDR3 length is 17 residues. The ends were cut back, 3 bases at V and 1 base at J, with 18 bases in the middle. The V gene's germline CDR1 is SEHNR and CDR2 FQNEAQ (reference sequence). Here the CDR3 DNA reads TGTGCCAGCAGCTTGGTCGCTGTCGGGGATTTCCAAGAGACCCAGTACTTC. It translates to CASSLVAVGDFQETQYF.

V and J are TRBV5-1 and TRBJ2-1, with D hard to call. Germline V gives CDR1 SGHRS, CDR2 YFSETQ. The CDR3 has 13 residues. Trimming removed 0 bases from V and 2 bases from J, with 3 bases in between. The CDR3 region is CASSLVTYNEQFF. The CDR3 DNA is TGCGCCAGCAGCTTGGTCACCTACAATGAGCAGTTCTTC. The full variable domain, rest sourced from reference TRBV5-1 and TRBJ2-1, is KAGVTQTPRYLIKTRGQQVTLSCSPISGHRSVSWYQQTPGQGLQFLFEYFSETQRNKGNFPGRFSGRQFSNSRSEMNVSTLELGDSALYLCASSLVTYNEQFFGPGTRLTVL.

The chain uses TRBV5-1 and TRBJ1-1; D remains unclear. Trimming took off 0 bases at V and 0 bases at J, with 9 bases between the two ends. The CDR3 length is 15 residues. CDR1 SGHRS and CDR2 YFSETQ come from the germline V gene. CDR3: CASSLAGRLNTEAFF. As DNA, the CDR3 is TGCGCCAGCAGCTTGGCTGGCAGGCTGAACACTGAAGCTTTCTTT.

Only a few counts were recorded for this clone. This CDR3 reads CASSLGGNVNFQPQHF. The CDR3 DNA follows: TGTGCCAGCAGCTTGGGGGGGAATGTAAACTTTCAGCCCCAGCATTTT. The gene calls are TRBV5-6 and TRBJ1-5, with TRBD1 as a possible D gene (5 bases). CDR1 and CDR2 (germline): SGHDT, YYEEEE. Trimming pared 0 bases from V and 6 bases from J, leaving 16 bases between. The CDR3 has 16 amino acids.

The genes are TRBV6-5 and TRBJ1-1, with 12 bases matching TRBD1. Trimming removed 7 bases from V and 5 bases from J; junction bases left unmatched: 5. Germline-derived CDR1 and CDR2 are MNHEY and SVGAGI. CDR3 size: 14 residues. The CDR3 sequence: CASTRGQGATEAFF. DNA for the CDR3: TGTGCCAGCACCCGGGGACAGGGGGCAACTGAAGCTTTCTTT.

The gene calls are TRBV9 and TRBJ2-3, with 15 bases identical to TRBD2. V was pared by 0 bases and J by 2 bases, with 4 bases of the junction left unmatched. Germline CDR1 SGDLS, CDR2 YYNGEE. The CDR3 sequence is 18 residues long. The CDR3 sequence: CASSVGGLAGGFTDTQYF. CDR3 bases: TGTGCCAGCAGCGTAGGGGGACTAGCGGGAGGCTTCACAGATACGCAGTATTTT.

The chain recombines TRBV5-5 with TRBJ2-2; D remains unclear. Germline CDR1 SGHKS, CDR2 YYEKEE (reference sequence). This CDR3 contains 16 residues. V was clipped by 6 bases and J by 0 bases, with 15 bases between them. CDR3 nucleotides: TGTGCCAGCACCCCCCACCCGGGTACGAACACCGGGGAGCTGTTTTTT. Residues: CASTPHPGTNTGELFF.

The chain uses TRBV10-3 and TRBJ2-7, with 10 bases lining up with TRBD2. The CDR3 has 14 residues. Trimming took 7 bases from V and 6 from J; bases not matched to a gene: 9. CDR1 and CDR2 (germline): ENHRY, SYGVKD. CDR3 in amino acids: CAINSLAGIGEQYF. The CDR3 DNA sequence: TGTGCCATCAACTCACTAGCGGGGATCGGCGAGCAGTACTTC.

The rearrangement joins TRBV19 to TRBJ1-4; D is unresolved. This CDR3 spans 12 amino acids. Germline CDR1 LNHDA, CDR2 SQIVND (reference sequence). V was cut by 7 bases and J by 8 bases, with 11 bases left in between. This chain's CDR3 is CASTFGPEKLFF. The CDR3 nucleotides are TGTGCCAGTACCTTCGGGCCCGAAAAACTGTTTTTT.

This clone has more than one count but fewer than ten. V and J are TRBV9 and TRBJ1-1, with D perhaps matching TRBD1 (6 bases). Trimming took off 0 bases at V and 5 bases at J, with 11 bases between the two ends. The CDR3 totals 14 residues. Germline CDR1 SGDLS, CDR2 YYNGEE. CDR3 sequence: CASSVVTGRTEAFF. The CDR3 DNA reads TGTGCCAGCAGCGTAGTAACAGGGCGGACTGAAGCTTTCTTT.

The V and J genes are TRBV6-1 and TRBJ1-2; D ambiguous. In germline, CDR1 is MNHNS, CDR2 SASEGT. The CDR3 contains 12 residues. V lost 2 bases and J 8 bases, leaving 9 bases between the germline ends. The CDR3 protein is CASSEPPRGYTF. CDR3 nucleotides: TGTGCCAGCAGTGAACCACCTAGGGGCTACACCTTC.

The chain couples TRBV2 to TRBJ2-7, with D possibly being TRBD1 (6 bases). Germline-derived CDR1 and CDR2 are SNHLY and FYNNEI. Trimming stripped 8 bases from V and 5 bases from J, with 13 bases between. The CDR3 extends over 12 amino acids. CDR3 nucleotide sequence: TGTGCCAGCCTCGACAGGTCAAACGAGCAGTACTTC. The encoded protein is CASLDRSNEQYF.

The chain employs TRBV27 and TRBJ2-7; 7 nucleotides match TRBD2. J gave up 2 bases and V 2 bases, and 9 bases lay outside the gene matches. CDR1 MNHEY and CDR2 SMNVEV come from the germline V gene (reference sequence). The CDR3 has 16 residues. CDR3: CASSLTGGSIPYEQYF. The CDR3 bases are TGTGCCAGCAGTTTAACGGGCGGGAGTATCCCCTACGAGCAGTACTTC.

A few counts support this clone. This sequence joins TRBV9 and TRBJ1-1; D not certain. V lost 1 base to trimming and J lost 8 bases, with 9 bases between them. Germline V lookup: CDR1 SGDLS, CDR2 YYNGEE. The CDR3 is made up of 12 amino acids. CDR3 sequence reads: CASSVLSGEAFF. The CDR3 region has the DNA TGTGCCAGCAGCGTACTCTCTGGGGAAGCTTTCTTT.

By share of the sample, this clone is medium-sized. V is TRBV4-1 and J is TRBJ1-5; D not certain. The V end lost 1 base, the J end lost 4 bases, and 11 bases lay between the germline ends. From germline, CDR1 is MGHRA and CDR2 YSYEKL. CDR3 length equals 15 residues. The CDR3 coding sequence is TGCGCCAGCAGCCAAGGGAATCTACATAATCAGCCCCAGCATTTT. Amino acid sequence: CASSQGNLHNQPQHF.

This chain uses TRBV27 with TRBJ2-1; D tentatively reads TRBD1 or TRBD2 (5 bases each). CDR3 length equals 15 residues. Trimming pared 3 bases from V and 3 bases from J, leaving 12 bases between. Looked up from germline, CDR1 is MNHEY and CDR2 is SMNVEV (reference sequence). This chain's CDR3 is CASSLGETNYNEQFF. The CDR3 nucleotides are TGTGCCAGCAGTTTGGGGGAGACCAACTACAATGAGCAGTTCTTC.

V and J are TRBV6-1 and TRBJ2-1, with TRBD1 identical over 7 bases. Looked up from germline, CDR1 is MNHNS and CDR2 is SASEGT. Losses at the gene ends were 2 bases for V and 7 bases for J; bases not matched to a gene: 5. The CDR3 runs to 14 residues. The chain's CDR3 is CASSEPGQRNEQFF. In DNA form, the CDR3 reads TGTGCCAGCAGTGAACCGGGACAGAGAAATGAGCAGTTCTTC.

The V and J genes are TRBV27 and TRBJ2-5; no firm D call. The V end lost 6 bases, the J end lost 3 bases, and 17 bases lay between the germline ends. Per the germline V gene, CDR1 is MNHEY and CDR2 is SMNVEV (reference sequence). The CDR3 contains 15 residues. DNA for the CDR3: TGTGCCAGCAGCCCCACCTGGGGAAATGAAGAGACCCAGTACTTC. Translating it yields CASSPTWGNEETQYF.

This clone was observed once. At one end, the junction sequence differs from germline, possibly due to a read error. The chain carries TRBV29-1 and TRBJ2-1; TRBD2 aligns across 8 bases. The CDR3 has 15 amino acids. Per germline, CDR1 SQVTM and CDR2 ANQGSEA. CDR3 protein: CSVQETSVPYNEQFF. DNA of the CDR3: TGCAGCGTTCAAGAGACTAGCGTACCCTACAATGAGCAGTTCTTC.